Detailed here is one T cell receptor beta chain. What it binds is not known. Germline-derived CDR1 and CDR2 are SGHRS and YFSETQ. This CDR3 has 17 amino acids. Trimming took 5 bases from V and 1 from J, leaving 20 bases between them. This record belongs to a study of T cell responses to AZD1222 COVID-19 vaccine. Assay used: immunoSEQ multiplex PCR; TCRdb lists only in-frame clones, some missing. This table holds 110,000 or so clones, approximately 87% found once. The study's findings and limits: Mostly white British, mostly female donors; authors suggested clonal diversity may be underestimated. Repertoire samples came only from after the peak T cell response. When two AZD1222 doses had been given, Spike-specific TCR breadth and depth rose. Nearly half of the spike-specific TCRs reportedly recognize variant regions that carry no mutations.

This receptor was taken from an adult in good health. This material consisted of peripheral blood, taken on day 0 of AZD1222 vaccination. The V gene is TRBV5-1, the J gene TRBJ2-3; D is perhaps TRBD2 (6 bases). The CDR3 sequence: CASRGGSSLLGTDTQYF. The CDR3 region has the DNA TGCGCCAGCAGGGGGGGTAGCTCGCTCTTGGGCACAGATACGCAGTATTTT.